This T cell receptor (beta chain) was sequenced in a study of neurological immune-mediated disorders. Notes on the study in general: CDR3 amino acid sequences found in expanded clones were never shared across subjects, suggesting private repertoires in all groups. Repertoires from 18 of 34 multiple sclerosis patients grouped phylogenetically into a related-CDR3 cluster, suggesting a possible signature. Whereas HTLV-1-associated myelopathy showed the most TCR clonal expansion, multiple sclerosis showed the least, with levels below those of healthy controls.

Time point: longitudinal time-point 1 (baseline). Germline values: CDR1 MGHRA, CDR2 YSYEKL. This CDR3 region has 17 residues. Trimming took off 2 bases at V and 0 bases at J, with 13 bases between the two ends. 5'RACE with 10-nucleotide random UMIs produced the cDNA. TCRdb reprocessed the 5' RACE reads via MiXCR and lists one record per CDR3 protein. The table includes around 37,000 distinct CDR3 sequences, 3% to 3.5% detected once. In its sample, this clonotype was seen many times. The antigen remains undetermined. V usage is TRBV4-1 and J usage is TRBJ1-4; maybe TRBD1 (5 bases). The origin of this receptor is a woman in her sixties with multiple sclerosis. The sample consisted of PBMCs. This CDR3 reads CASSQTSRGPTNEKLFF. The CDR3 DNA follows: TGCGCCAGCAGCCAAACGAGCCGGGGACCAACTAATGAAAAACTGTTTTTT.